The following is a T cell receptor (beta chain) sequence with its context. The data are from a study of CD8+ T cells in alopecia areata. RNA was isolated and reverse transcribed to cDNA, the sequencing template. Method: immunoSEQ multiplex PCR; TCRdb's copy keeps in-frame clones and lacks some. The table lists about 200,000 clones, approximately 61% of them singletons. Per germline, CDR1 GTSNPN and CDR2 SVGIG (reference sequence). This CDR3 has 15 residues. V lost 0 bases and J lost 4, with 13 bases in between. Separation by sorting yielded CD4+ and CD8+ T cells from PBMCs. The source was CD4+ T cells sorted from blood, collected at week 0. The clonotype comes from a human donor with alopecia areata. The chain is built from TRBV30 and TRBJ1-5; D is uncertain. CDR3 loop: CAWSVPGQTNQPQHF. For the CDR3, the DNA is TGTGCCTGGAGTGTACCCGGCCAGACAAATCAGCCCCAGCATTTT. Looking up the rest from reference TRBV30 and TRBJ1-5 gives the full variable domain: SQTIHQWPATLVQPVGSPLSLECTVEGTSNPNLYWYRQAAGRGLQLLFYSVGIGQISSEVPQNLSASRPQDRQFILSSKKLLLSDSGFYLCAWSVPGQTNQPQHFGDGTRLSIL.